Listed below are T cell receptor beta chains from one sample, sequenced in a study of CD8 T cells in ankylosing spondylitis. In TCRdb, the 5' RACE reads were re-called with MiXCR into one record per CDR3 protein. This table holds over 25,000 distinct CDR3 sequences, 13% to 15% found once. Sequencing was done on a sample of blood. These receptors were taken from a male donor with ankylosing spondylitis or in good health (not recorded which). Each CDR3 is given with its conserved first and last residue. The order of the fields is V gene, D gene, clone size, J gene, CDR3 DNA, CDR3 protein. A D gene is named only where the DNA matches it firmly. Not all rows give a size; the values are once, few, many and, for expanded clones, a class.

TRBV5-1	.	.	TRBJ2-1	TGCGCCAGCAGCATCCGAGGGGACAATGAGCAGTTCTTC	CASSIRGDNEQFF
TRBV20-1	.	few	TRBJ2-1	TGCAGTGCTAGGAAAGCGGGCGAATACAATGAGCAGTTCTTC	CSARKAGEYNEQFF
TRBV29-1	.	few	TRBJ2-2	TGCAGCGCGGGGACACCGAACACCGGGGAGCTGTTTTTT	CSAGTPNTGELFF
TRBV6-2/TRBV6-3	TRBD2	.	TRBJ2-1	TGTGCCAGCAGTTTTAGCGGGGAGCAGTTCTTC	CASSFSGEQFF
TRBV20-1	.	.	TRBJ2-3	TGCAGTGCTAGCCAGGACGCGGGTGGCCCCCGTACGCAGTATTTT	CSASQDAGGPRTQYF
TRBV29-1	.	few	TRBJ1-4	TGCAGCGCCCGCGATGAATTTAATGAAAAACTGTTTTTT	CSARDEFNEKLFF
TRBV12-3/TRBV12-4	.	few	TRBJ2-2	TGTGCCAGCAGTTTTTCGGCAGGGGACGGCGGGGAGCTGTTTTTT	CASSFSAGDGGELFF
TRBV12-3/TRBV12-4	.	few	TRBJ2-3	TGTGCCAGCACCCCATCCGGGACGAGCACAGATACGCAGTATTTT	CASTPSGTSTDTQYF
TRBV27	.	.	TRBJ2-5	TGTGCCAGCAGTATCCTGAGGAAGGGGCCACGAGAGACCCAGTACTTC	CASSILRKGPRETQYF
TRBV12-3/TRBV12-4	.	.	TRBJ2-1	TGTGCCAGCAGCTCCGGGACACACAATGAGCAGTTCTTC	CASSSGTHNEQFF
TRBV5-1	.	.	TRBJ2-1	TGCGCCAGCAGCTTGGAGCGCGAGGACAATGAGCAGTTCTTC	CASSLEREDNEQFF
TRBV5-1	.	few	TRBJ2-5	TGCGCCAGCAGCTCACAGGATCGAGAGACCCAGTACTTC	CASSSQDRETQYF
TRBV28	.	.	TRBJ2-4	TGTGCCAGCAGTTTAACTGGAGCGAATACTCTTGGACCAGCCAAAAACATTCAGTACTTC	CASSLTGANTLGPAKNIQYF
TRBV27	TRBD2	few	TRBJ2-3	TGTGCCAGCAGAGGACTAGCGGGGATCACAGATACGCAGTATTTT	CASRGLAGITDTQYF
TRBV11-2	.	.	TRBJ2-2	TGTGCCAGCAGCGGAGGGACATGGGGGACCGGGGAGCTGTTTTTT	CASSGGTWGTGELFF
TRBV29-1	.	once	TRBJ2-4	TGCAGCGTTAGATTGATAGGGGAAGCCAAAAACATTCGGCACTTC	CSVRLIGEAKNIRHF
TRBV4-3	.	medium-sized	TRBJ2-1	TGCGCCAGCAGCCAAGATGTGTCTTTCTACAATGAGCAGTTCTTC	CASSQDVSFYNEQFF
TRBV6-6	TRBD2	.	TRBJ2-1	TGTGCCAGCACCCCCGAGCTAGCGGTCAATGAGCAGTTCTTC	CASTPELAVNEQFF
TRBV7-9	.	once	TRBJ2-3	TGTGCCAGCAGTCGCGGGGTGTTGGCAGATACGCAGTATTTT	CASSRGVLADTQYF
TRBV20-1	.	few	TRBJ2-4	TGCAGTGCTAGAGATCGGCAGCCGAAAAACATTCAGTACTTC	CSARDRQPKNIQYF
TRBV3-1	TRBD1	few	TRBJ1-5	TGTGCCAGCAGCCAAGGGTCGACAGGGGTTCATCAGCCCCAGCATTTT	CASSQGSTGVHQPQHF
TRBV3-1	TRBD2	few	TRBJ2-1	TGTGCCAGCAGCCAAGATCCCCCTAGCGGGGTCTCCTACAATGAGCAGTTCTTC	CASSQDPPSGVSYNEQFF
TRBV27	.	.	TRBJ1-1	TGTGCCAGCAGGCTGAGGGGCGGTATGACTGAAGCTTTCTTT	CASRLRGGMTEAFF
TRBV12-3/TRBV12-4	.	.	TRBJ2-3	TGTGCCAGCAGTTTCCCCACAGATACGCAGTATTTT	CASSFPTDTQYF
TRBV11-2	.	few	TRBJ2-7	TGTGCCAGCAGCTCCCCCCTGACAGCTACCTACGAGCAGTACTTC	CASSSPLTATYEQYF
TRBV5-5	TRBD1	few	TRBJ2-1	TGTGCCAGCAGCCCAAATCCGGGACAGGCTTACAATGAGCAGTTCTTC	CASSPNPGQAYNEQFF
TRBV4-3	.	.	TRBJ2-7	TGCGCCAGCAGCCAACTCGGGATTACCTACGAGCAGTACTTC	CASSQLGITYEQYF
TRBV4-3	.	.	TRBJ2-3	TGCGCCAGCAGCTCACGGCGTAGAGATACGCAGTATTTT	CASSSRRRDTQYF
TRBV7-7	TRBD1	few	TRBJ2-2	TGTGCTAGCAGCCCTCGGCGGACAGGAAACACCGGGGAGCTGTTTTTT	CASSPRRTGNTGELFF
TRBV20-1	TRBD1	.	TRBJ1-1	TGCAGTGTACGACCGGGGACAGTGAACACTGAAGCTTTCTTT	CSVRPGTVNTEAFF
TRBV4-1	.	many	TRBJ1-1	TGCGCCAGCAGCCCCCGCGAGGGAGGCACTGAAGCTTTCTTT	CASSPREGGTEAFF
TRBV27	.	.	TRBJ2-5	TGTGCCAGCAGTTCCTCCCTAGACAGAAAAGAGACCCAGTACTTC	CASSSSLDRKETQYF
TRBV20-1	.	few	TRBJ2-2	TGCAGTGCTAGAGTGGACAGAGCCACCGGGGAGCTGTTTTTT	CSARVDRATGELFF
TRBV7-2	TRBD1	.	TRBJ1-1	TGTGCCAGCAGCTTAGGAGGACAGGGGAGGACTGAAGCTTTCTTT	CASSLGGQGRTEAFF
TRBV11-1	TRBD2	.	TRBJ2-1	TGTGCCAGCAGCTTAGGTAGCGGGCCTTACAATGAGCAGTTCTTC	CASSLGSGPYNEQFF
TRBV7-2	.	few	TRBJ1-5	TGTGCCAGCAGCTTACTTGCGGGCAGGGATCAGCCCCAGCATTTT	CASSLLAGRDQPQHF
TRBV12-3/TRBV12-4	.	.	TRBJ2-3	TGTGCCAGCAGTTCACGGGACACGCAGTATTTT	CASSSRDTQYF
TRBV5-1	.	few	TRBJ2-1	TGCGCCAGCAGCCCCGGGCAGAAAAACAATGAGCAGTTCTTC	CASSPGQKNNEQFF
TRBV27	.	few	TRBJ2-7	TGTGCCAGCAGCCCGGGACGGCTCTACCACGAGCAGTACTTC	CASSPGRLYHEQYF
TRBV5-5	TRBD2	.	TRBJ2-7	TGTGCCAGCAGCTCCGGGACTAGCGGATACGAGCAGTACTTC	CASSSGTSGYEQYF
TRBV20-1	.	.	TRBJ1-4	TGCAGTGCTAGAGAGGACGGCGGGGGAACTAATGAAAAACTGTTTTTT	CSAREDGGGTNEKLFF
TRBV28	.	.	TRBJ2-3	TGTGCCAGCTCCAACCTGCAGGGGACAGATACGCAGTATTTT	CASSNLQGTDTQYF
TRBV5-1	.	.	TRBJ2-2	TGCGCCAGCAGCTTGGAAGGGGGGGCGAACACCGGGGAGCTGTTTTTT	CASSLEGGANTGELFF
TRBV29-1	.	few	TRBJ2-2	TGCAGCGCGGGACAGAACACCGGGGAGCTGTTTTTT	CSAGQNTGELFF
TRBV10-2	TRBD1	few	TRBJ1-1	TGCGCCAGCACCGGGACAGGGGGCTCAAACACTGAAGCTTTCTTT	CASTGTGGSNTEAFF
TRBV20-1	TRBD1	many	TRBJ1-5	TGCAGTGCGAGTCCAGGACAGGGGCATCAGCCCCAGCATTTT	CSASPGQGHQPQHF
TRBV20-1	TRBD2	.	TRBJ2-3	TGCAGTGCTAGTAGCGGGGAGGAAGATACGCAGTATTTT	CSASSGEEDTQYF
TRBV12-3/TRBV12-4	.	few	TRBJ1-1	TGTGCCAGCAGTTTAGCGCCCGTTGAAGCTTTCTTT	CASSLAPVEAFF
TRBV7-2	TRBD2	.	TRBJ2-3	TGTGCCAGCAGCGATGGGATATTTAGCGGGGCGAGCACAGATACGCAGTATTTT	CASSDGIFSGASTDTQYF
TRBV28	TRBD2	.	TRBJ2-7	TGTGCCAGCAGCCACTTTGGGCTAGCGGGGGCCTACGAGCAGTACTTC	CASSHFGLAGAYEQYF
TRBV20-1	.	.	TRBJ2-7	TGCAGTGCAAGGGAGCAGGGCCTCTACGAGCAGTACTTC	CSAREQGLYEQYF
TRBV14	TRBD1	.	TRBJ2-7	TGTGCCAGCAGCCTTCACAGGGGTTCCTACGAGCAGTACTTC	CASSLHRGSYEQYF
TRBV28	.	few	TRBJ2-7	TGTGCCAGCATCGTTGGGGCGGAGCAGTACTTC	CASIVGAEQYF
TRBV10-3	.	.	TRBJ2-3	TGTGCCATCAGCTCCCGGGAGAATACGCAGTATTTT	CAISSRENTQYF
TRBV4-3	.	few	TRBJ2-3	TGCGCCAGCAGCCAGCTTCGATCCGAGGGCACGCAGTATTTT	CASSQLRSEGTQYF
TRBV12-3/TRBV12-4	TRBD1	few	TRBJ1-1	TGTGCCAGCAGAAAAGGACAGGGTCGGAACACTGAAGCTTTCTTT	CASRKGQGRNTEAFF
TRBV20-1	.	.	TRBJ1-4	TGCAGTGCTAGAGCCCCAGGTCAGGGTGAAAAACTGTTTTTT	CSARAPGQGEKLFF
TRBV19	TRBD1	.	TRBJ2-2	TGTGCCAGTACCAACACGGACAGGGCCGGGGAGCTGTTTTTT	CASTNTDRAGELFF